These T cell receptor beta chains were read from a single sample in a study of T cell responses to AZD1222 COVID-19 vaccine. Sequencing used immunoSEQ multiplex PCR; TCRdb keeps in-frame clones, though not all of them. The repertoire has 90,000 to 150,000 clones, roughly 84% of them found once; the top ten carry roughly 9.8%. The sample consisted of peripheral blood, taken on day 0 of AZD1222 vaccination. These receptors were obtained from an adult in good health. The CDR3 runs from the conserved cysteine through the conserved F or W. D genes are given only for firm matches. Clone size is stated in some rows and not others, as once, few, many or a class when expanded.

.,.,TRBV20-1,TRBJ1-5,CSASQGTNQPQHF,TGCAGTGCTAGTCAGGGGACCAATCAGCCCCAGCATTTT
.,few,TRBV7-9,TRBJ2-5,CASSQTGGGQETQYF,TGTGCCAGCAGCCAAACCGGAGGGGGCCAAGAGACCCAGTACTTC
.,.,TRBV6-1,TRBJ2-1,CASSERGESYNEQFF,TGTGCCAGCAGTGAAAGGGGGGAAAGCTACAATGAGCAGTTCTTC
.,.,TRBV12-3/TRBV12-4,TRBJ1-1,CASSFGAQEAFF,TGTGCCAGCAGTTTTGGGGCGCAAGAAGCTTTCTTT
.,.,TRBV14,TRBJ1-2,CASSLGVGIAGSYGYTF,TGTGCCAGCAGCCTTGGGGTAGGGATAGCCGGTAGCTATGGCTACACCTTC
.,.,TRBV7-6,TRBJ1-6,CASSLAQGESLHF,TGTGCCAGCAGCTTAGCGCAGGGCGAATCCCTCCACTTT
.,.,TRBV13,TRBJ2-1,CASSLGRGPPSLGNEQFF,TGTGCCAGCAGCTTAGGGCGGGGGCCCCCTTCCTTGGGTAATGAGCAGTTCTTC
TRBD1,.,TRBV5-1,TRBJ1-6,CASSLQQGEYSPLHF,TGCGCCAGCAGCTTGCAACAGGGGGAATATTCACCCCTCCACTTT
.,few,TRBV2,TRBJ1-2,CASSVTISYTF,TGTGCCAGCAGTGTTACGATAAGCTACACCTTC
.,.,TRBV7-2,TRBJ2-3,CASSQSGSTDTQYF,TGTGCCAGCAGCCAGAGCGGGAGCACAGATACGCAGTATTTT
.,.,TRBV19,TRBJ1-5,CASNLYGGSNQPQHF,TGTGCCAGTAACTTATACGGGGGCAGCAATCAGCCCCAGCATTTT
TRBD2,.,TRBV27,TRBJ2-7,CASRRTSGNLYEQYF,TGTGCCAGCAGGCGCACTAGCGGGAATCTCTACGAGCAGTACTTC
.,.,TRBV7-9,TRBJ2-3,CASSFRETDTQYF,TGTGCCAGCAGCTTCCGGGAGACAGATACGCAGTATTTT
TRBD2,.,TRBV5-4,TRBJ2-4,CASSLGTSGGAVQYF,TGTGCCAGCAGCCTAGGGACTAGCGGGGGGGCGGTTCAGTACTTC
.,.,TRBV6-5,TRBJ2-5,CASSRAETQYF,TGTGCCAGCAGCCGCGCGGAGACCCAGTACTTC
TRBD1,.,TRBV28,TRBJ2-7,CASSTTGGKVYEQYF,TGTGCCAGCAGTACTACAGGGGGGAAGGTTTACGAGCAGTACTTC
.,.,TRBV7-9,TRBJ1-3,CASSRQGTGNTIYF,TGTGCCAGCAGCCGGCAGGGGACCGGAAACACCATATATTTT
TRBD1,.,TRBV6-5,TRBJ2-3,CASSTQGNTDTQYF,TGTGCCAGCAGTACACAGGGGAACACAGATACGCAGTATTTT
.,.,TRBV5-4,TRBJ1-4,CASSLVGATNEKLFF,TGTGCCAGCAGCTTGGTAGGCGCAACTAATGAAAAACTGTTTTTT
.,.,TRBV18,TRBJ1-1,CASSPRGGNPNTEAFF,TGTGCCAGCTCACCGAGGGGGGGGAACCCGAACACTGAAGCTTTCTTT
.,.,TRBV6-5,TRBJ1-2,CASSYPGGYGYTF,TGTGCCAGCAGTTACCCGGGCGGCTATGGCTACACCTTC
.,.,TRBV27,TRBJ2-7,CASSLTGETYEQYF,TGTGCCAGCAGTTTGACGGGGGAAACCTACGAGCAGTACTTC
TRBD1,.,TRBV6-1,TRBJ1-2,CASSDLIGQGANYGYTF,TGTGCCAGCAGTGACCTCATCGGACAGGGGGCCAACTATGGCTACACCTTC
.,.,TRBV6-5,TRBJ2-5,CASNKGLTQYF,TGTGCCAGCAATAAGGGACTGACCCAGTACTTC
.,once,TRBV7-2,TRBJ2-7,CASSLALAYLYEQYF,TGTGCCAGCAGCTTAGCGCTGGCCTACCTCTACGAGCAGTACTTC
.,.,TRBV5-1,TRBJ2-3,CASSLKGSPTDTQYF,TGCGCCAGCAGCTTGAAGGGGTCCCCCACAGATACGCAGTATTTT
TRBD1,.,TRBV4-1,TRBJ2-7,CASSSLRGQGVEQYF,TGCGCCAGCAGCTCCCTTCGTGGACAGGGGGTCGAGCAGTACTTC
.,.,TRBV5-4,TRBJ2-1,CASSSGLARASSYNEQFF,TGTGCCAGCAGCTCGGGTTTAGCGCGGGCCTCTTCCTACAATGAGCAGTTCTTC
TRBD1,.,TRBV4-2,TRBJ2-5,CASSRISGQGVSETQYF,TGTGCCAGCAGCCGGATCTCGGGACAGGGTGTATCGGAGACCCAGTACTTC
.,.,TRBV19,TRBJ2-7,CASRPQVSSYEQYF,TGTGCCAGTAGGCCACAGGTCAGCTCCTACGAGCAGTACTTC
.,.,TRBV5-1,TRBJ2-1,CASSLQVNEQFF,TGCGCCAGCAGCTTGCAAGTGAATGAGCAGTTCTTC
.,.,TRBV2,TRBJ2-4,CASKGARGKNIQYF,TGTGCCAGCAAAGGGGCCAGGGGCAAAAACATTCAGTACTTC
.,.,TRBV4-3,TRBJ2-1,CASSQAGAGEGNEQFF,TGCGCCAGCAGCCAGGCGGGGGCGGGAGAGGGGAATGAGCAGTTCTTC
.,.,TRBV5-1,TRBJ2-6,CASSLGISSGANVLTF,TGCGCCAGCAGCCTCGGCATCTCCTCTGGGGCCAACGTCCTGACTTTC
.,.,TRBV4-3,TRBJ2-7,CASSQTNYNSYEQYF,TGCGCCAGCAGCCAAACCAACTATAACTCCTACGAGCAGTACTTC
.,.,TRBV7-9,TRBJ1-5,CASRLGGQPQHF,TGTGCCAGCAGATTAGGGGGTCAGCCCCAGCATTTT
TRBD1,.,TRBV24-1,TRBJ2-3,CATSDFGQGITDTQYF,TGTGCCACCAGTGATTTCGGACAGGGGATCACAGATACGCAGTATTTT
TRBD1,.,TRBV5-4,TRBJ1-4,CASSSRDRAEKLFF,TGTGCCAGCAGCTCCCGGGACAGGGCCGAAAAACTGTTTTTT
.,.,TRBV7-2,TRBJ2-3,CASSFPFGTDTQYF,TGTGCCAGCAGCTTTCCCTTCGGCACAGATACGCAGTATTTT
.,.,TRBV9,TRBJ2-1,CASSIRLFNEQFF,TGTGCCAGCAGCATCCGACTGTTCAATGAGCAGTTCTTC
TRBD1,.,TRBV6-5,TRBJ1-6,CASSYEGQGWSPLHF,TGTGCCAGCAGTTACGAGGGACAGGGTTGGTCACCCCTCCACTTT
.,.,TRBV28,TRBJ1-5,CASSFRVKDQPQHF,TGTGCCAGCAGTTTCAGGGTAAAGGATCAGCCCCAGCATTTT
.,.,TRBV6-5,TRBJ1-1,CASRVTGYTEAFF,TGTGCCAGCAGGGTCACAGGATACACTGAAGCTTTCTTT
TRBD2,.,TRBV4-2,TRBJ2-3,CASSQALGGEGDTQYF,TGTGCCAGCAGCCAAGCGCTCGGGGGGGAGGGAGATACGCAGTATTTT
.,once,TRBV5-4,TRBJ1-6,CASSLIGYNSPLHF,TGTGCCAGCAGCTTGATCGGGTATAATTCACCCCTCCACTTT
TRBD2,.,TRBV7-2,TRBJ2-1,CASSLRGAGENEQFF,TGTGCCAGCAGCCTACGAGGAGCGGGGGAAAATGAGCAGTTCTTC
.,.,TRBV27,TRBJ2-2,CASSLGPSPAGELFF,TGTGCCAGCAGTTTAGGTCCTAGTCCTGCCGGGGAGCTGTTTTTT
.,.,TRBV19,TRBJ1-5,CASRKARVQRSDQPQHF,TGTGCCAGTAGAAAGGCCCGAGTTCAGAGGTCGGATCAGCCCCAGCATTTT
TRBD1,.,TRBV14,TRBJ1-2,CASSHDRGWYGYTF,TGTGCCAGCAGCCACGACAGGGGATGGTATGGCTACACCTTC
.,.,TRBV3-1/TRBV3-2,TRBJ2-3,CASSQVVGERTDTQYF,TGTGCCAGCAGCCAAGTCGTGGGAGAGAGGACAGATACGCAGTATTTT
.,.,TRBV24-1,TRBJ2-7,CATGTNQDYEQYF,TGTGCCACCGGGACAAACCAAGACTACGAGCAGTACTTC
.,.,TRBV28,TRBJ2-5,CASNLDQETQYF,TGTGCCAGCAACCTTGATCAAGAGACCCAGTACTTC
.,.,TRBV5-5,TRBJ2-5,CASSLNPSLQETQYF,TGTGCCAGCAGCTTGAATCCCAGCCTACAAGAGACCCAGTACTTC
.,once,TRBV29-1,TRBJ2-1,CSVENSSYNEQFF,TGCAGCGTTGAAAATAGCTCCTACAATGAGCAGTTCTTC